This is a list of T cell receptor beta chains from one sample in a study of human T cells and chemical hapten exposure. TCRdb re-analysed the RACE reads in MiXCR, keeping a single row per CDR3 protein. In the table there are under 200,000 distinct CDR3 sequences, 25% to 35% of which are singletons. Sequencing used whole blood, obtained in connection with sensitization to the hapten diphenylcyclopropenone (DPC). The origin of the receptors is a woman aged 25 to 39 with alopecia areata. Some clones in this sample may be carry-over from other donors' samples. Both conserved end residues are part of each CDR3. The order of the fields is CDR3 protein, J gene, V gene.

CDR3 protein: CASSQRPSGTLQETQYF
J gene: TRBJ2-5
V gene: TRBV4-1

CDR3 protein: CASSETGTSYEQYF
J gene: TRBJ2-7
V gene: TRBV9

CDR3 protein: CASAGGGSPGANVLTF
J gene: TRBJ2-6
V gene: TRBV28

CDR3 protein: CSATGGSIYEQYF
J gene: TRBJ2-7
V gene: TRBV20-1

CDR3 protein: CASCSPDRDYEQYF
J gene: TRBJ2-7
V gene: TRBV28

CDR3 protein: CASSQTTSGTSGPKNIQYF
J gene: TRBJ2-4
V gene: TRBV4-3

CDR3 protein: CASVRDSGQETQYF
J gene: TRBJ2-5
V gene: TRBV5-1

CDR3 protein: CSAIDGVAGDYEQYF
J gene: TRBJ2-7
V gene: TRBV20-1

CDR3 protein: CASSLGGKTGETQYF
J gene: TRBJ2-5
V gene: TRBV5-1

CDR3 protein: CASSSSPRGASPLHF
J gene: TRBJ1-6
V gene: TRBV28

CDR3 protein: CASSQDGYNEQFF
J gene: TRBJ2-1
V gene: TRBV4-3

CDR3 protein: CASSQGPPSGLSYEQYF
J gene: TRBJ2-7
V gene: TRBV4-1

CDR3 protein: CASSKPAGANVLTF
J gene: TRBJ2-6
V gene: TRBV28

CDR3 protein: CASSLYGREAFF
J gene: TRBJ1-1
V gene: TRBV5-5

CDR3 protein: CASSLSGTGDQPQHF
J gene: TRBJ1-5
V gene: TRBV28

CDR3 protein: CASSEGQAGRSPLHF
J gene: TRBJ1-6
V gene: TRBV2

CDR3 protein: CASSRVGSGSTEAFF
J gene: TRBJ1-1
V gene: TRBV6-5

CDR3 protein: CASSSRDRVSEQYF
J gene: TRBJ2-7
V gene: TRBV11-3

CDR3 protein: CASSQFGAGTSNEQFF
J gene: TRBJ2-1
V gene: TRBV4-3

CDR3 protein: CASSSDYEQFF
J gene: TRBJ2-1
V gene: TRBV7-9

CDR3 protein: CASRVEGPTDTQYF
J gene: TRBJ2-3
V gene: TRBV5-1

CDR3 protein: CASSQGGRPQHF
J gene: TRBJ1-5
V gene: TRBV28

CDR3 protein: CASSDPGGQPQHF
J gene: TRBJ1-5
V gene: TRBV25-1

CDR3 protein: CSARPGQGTYEQYF
J gene: TRBJ2-7
V gene: TRBV20-1

CDR3 protein: CASSRSDRGLGNEQFF
J gene: TRBJ2-1
V gene: TRBV6-1

CDR3 protein: CASSRGTGAQPQHF
J gene: TRBJ1-5
V gene: TRBV3-1

CDR3 protein: CASSSGQVSNNEQFF
J gene: TRBJ2-1
V gene: TRBV5-4

CDR3 protein: CASSLGVSADTQYF
J gene: TRBJ2-3
V gene: TRBV9

CDR3 protein: CASSGSQETQYF
J gene: TRBJ2-5
V gene: TRBV6-5

CDR3 protein: CASSLIPTGRDEQYF
J gene: TRBJ2-7
V gene: TRBV5-5

CDR3 protein: CSVAADSNQPQHF
J gene: TRBJ1-5
V gene: TRBV29-1

CDR3 protein: CSAARQGAIEQYF
J gene: TRBJ2-7
V gene: TRBV29-1

CDR3 protein: CSARYGDSEQFF
J gene: TRBJ2-1
V gene: TRBV20-1

CDR3 protein: CASSRRLAGESGANVLTF
J gene: TRBJ2-6
V gene: TRBV4-3

CDR3 protein: CSASSGVTEAFF
J gene: TRBJ1-1
V gene: TRBV20-1

CDR3 protein: CASSLKLEQFF
J gene: TRBJ2-1
V gene: TRBV12-3/TRBV12-4